The 7 T cell receptor beta chains given below trace back to one sample, sequenced in a study of blood T cell repertoires in COVID-19. Sequencing used immunoSEQ multiplex PCR; TCRdb keeps in-frame clones, though not all of them. This table holds about 25,000 clones, approximately 90% found once. The specimen sequenced was peripheral blood. These receptors were obtained from a man between 65 and 85 years old with acute or convalescent COVID-19.

This sequence joins TRBV2 and TRBJ1-2; TRBD1 is a possible D gene (6 bases). Germline-derived CDR1 and CDR2 are SNHLY and FYNNEI. The CDR3 covers 13 residues. V was clipped by 1 base and J by 6 bases, with 9 bases between them. The CDR3 reads CASSEDRADGYTF. The CDR3 DNA follows: TGTGCCAGCAGTGAAGACAGGGCCGATGGCTACACCTTC.

CDR3 bases: TGTGCCATCAGTGATTTTCTAGCGGGGGGATACAATGAGCAGTTCTTC. Translated: CAISDFLAGGYNEQFF. The chain is built from TRBV10-3 and TRBJ2-1; 11 bases align to TRBD2. From germline, CDR1 is ENHRY and CDR2 SYGVKD. The CDR3 runs to 16 residues. V shed 3 bases and J 4 bases; nucleotides not matched to a gene: 5.

The chain combines TRBV27 with TRBJ1-1; TRBD1 might be the D (5 bases). CDR1 is MNHEY and CDR2 is SMNVEV in the germline V gene (reference sequence). The CDR3 sequence is 14 residues long. V dropped 2 bases and J dropped 1 base, with 8 bases sitting between them. The CDR3 protein is CASSLDTGNTEAFF. CDR3 DNA sequence: TGTGCCAGCAGTTTAGACACAGGGAACACTGAAGCTTTCTTT.

The chain recombines TRBV28 with TRBJ1-5, with D perhaps TRBD1 (5 bases). The CDR3 extends over 14 amino acids. V lost 2 bases, J lost 7 bases, and 12 bases lay in between. Germline CDR1 reads MDHEN; CDR2 reads SYDVKM. Here the CDR3 reads CASSLTAGYQPQHF. The CDR3 coding sequence is TGTGCCAGCAGTTTAACAGCAGGGTACCAGCCCCAGCATTTT.

The chain employs TRBV10-1 and TRBJ2-3; TRBD2 matches 9 bases. The germline CDR1 and CDR2 sequences are WNHNN and SYGVQD (reference sequence). The CDR3 consists of 13 residues. V lost 6 bases, J lost 6 bases, and 4 bases stayed unmatched. The CDR3 coding sequence is TGCGCCAGCAGAGCGGGAGGAGGGGATACGCAGTATTTT. It encodes CASRAGGGDTQYF.

V usage is TRBV5-5 and J usage is TRBJ1-1; 7 bases are shared with TRBD1. CDR3 length: 14 residues. Unmatched junction bases numbered 8, after V lost 4 bases and J lost 5 bases. Germline assignment: CDR1 SGHKS and CDR2 YYEKEE (reference sequence). The CDR3 sequence: CASSPRGSGTEAFF. DNA for the CDR3: TGTGCCAGCAGCCCCAGGGGGAGTGGAACTGAAGCTTTCTTT.

The V gene is TRBV10-3, the J gene TRBJ2-5; 7 bases map to TRBD1. V trimming: 5 bases; J trimming: 2 bases; junction bases outside the gene matches: 2. Germline CDR1 is ENHRY and CDR2 is SYGVKD. The CDR3 covers 13 residues. CDR3 bases: TGTGCCATCAGTCGGGACAGTCAAGAGACCCAGTACTTC. It specifies CAISRDSQETQYF.